One and the same sample provided the 3 T cell receptor beta chains below, sequenced in a study of blood T cell dynamics during melanoma immunotherapy. Profiled with immunoSEQ multiplex PCR; TCRdb holds only in-frame clones, not every one. The data show tens of thousands of clones, approximately 80% seen once. Time point noted: week 3, after first cycle of checkpoint inhibitor. Material: blood, obtained from a patient treated with checkpoint blockade. These receptors originate from a human donor with melanoma.

The J gene is TRBJ2-5, the V gene TRBV30; possibly TRBD2 for D (7 bases). CDR3 length equals 15 residues. Germline V lookup: CDR1 GTSNPN, CDR2 SVGIG (reference sequence). The ends were cut back, 7 bases at V and 5 bases at J, with 23 bases in the middle. The CDR3 nucleotides read TGTGCCTCGAACCCTGAGAGGGGGGGCGTCGAGACCCAGTACTTC. This codes for CASNPERGGVETQYF.

The chain couples TRBV6-6 to TRBJ1-1; TRBD1 is a possible D gene (6 bases). The CDR3 is 13 amino acids. Germline CDR1 MNHNY, CDR2 SVGAGI (reference sequence). Trimming pared 6 bases from V and 3 bases from J, leaving 11 bases between. DNA of the CDR3: TGTGCCAGCAGGGGGGCGAGGGACACTGAAGCTTTCTTT. Translated: CASRGARDTEAFF.

The chain employs TRBV9 and TRBJ1-1; D is undetermined. This CDR3 is 15 amino acids long. V lost 0 bases and J 1 base, leaving 10 bases between the germline ends. Germline V gives CDR1 SGDLS, CDR2 YYNGEE. Here the CDR3 reads CASSVDNSWNTEAFF. CDR3 DNA: TGTGCCAGCAGCGTAGATAACAGTTGGAACACTGAAGCTTTCTTT. Supplemented by reference TRBV9 and TRBJ1-1, the full variable domain reads DSGVTQTPKHLITATGQRVTLRCSPRSGDLSVYWYQQSLDQGLQFLIQYYNGEERAKGNILERFSAQQFPDLHSELNLSSLELGDSALYFCASSVDNSWNTEAFFGQGTRLTVV.